The 12 T cell receptor beta chains below come from one sample, sequenced in a study of glioma-infiltrating T cells. Using RNA template, CDR3s of TCR alpha and beta were amplified with iRepertoire arm-PCR. TCRdb independently ran MiXCR on the multiplex PCR reads; one entry per CDR3 protein. This table holds tens of thousands of distinct CDR3 sequences, around 37% found once. The sequenced material came from glioma tissue, nonneoplastic brain tissue, or PBMCs (not recorded which). The source is a human donor with low-grade glioma or glioblastoma, undergoing nonglioma brain surgery, or in good health (not recorded which).

This clonotype was counted many times. The chain employs TRBV11-2 and TRBJ2-3; D tentatively reads TRBD1 or TRBD2 (5 bases each). V dropped 1 base and J dropped 0 bases, with 11 bases sitting between them. There are 16 residues in the CDR3. Germline CDR1 reads SGHAT; CDR2 reads FQNNGV. CDR3 coding DNA: TGTGCCAGCAGCTTAGTCGGGACGGCAAGCACAGATACGCAGTATTTT. It translates to CASSLVGTASTDTQYF.

This rearrangement joins TRBV4-2 to TRBJ2-1; possible D gene TRBD2, 5 bases. This CDR3 comprises 18 residues. V was trimmed by 3 bases and J by 4 bases, leaving 22 bases between them. CDR1 and CDR2 (germline): LGHNA, YNFKEQ. CDR3 in DNA: TGTGCCAGCAGCCAGGATCTCCGTACTAGTTCCCTGTACAATGAGCAGTTCTTC. Translation: CASSQDLRTSSLYNEQFF.

This clonotype was seen repeatedly, ten times or more. This chain links TRBV6-2 or TRBV6-3 with TRBJ2-1, with D possibly TRBD2 on 6 matching bases. CDR3 length: 15 amino acids. Germline CDR1 and CDR2: MNHEY and SVGEGT. V was shortened by 4 bases and J by 6 bases, with 16 bases between the two germline ends. The CDR3, as DNA: TGTGCCAGCAGTTTATCGGGAGTAATCGGCAATGAGCAGTTCTTC. It translates to CASSLSGVIGNEQFF.

This clonotype was detected many times. The chain has TRBV4-1 and TRBJ2-5; D is ambiguous. Trimming left V 0 bases short and J 5 bases short, with 16 bases between. The CDR3 runs to 16 residues. The germline V gene has CDR1 MGHRA and CDR2 YSYEKL. The CDR3 loop is CASSQDFPDPGETQYF. The CDR3 DNA is TGCGCCAGCAGCCAAGATTTTCCAGATCCCGGGGAGACCCAGTACTTC.

In this sample, this clonotype turned up a few times. A single base separates this from a much larger clone, so it may be a read error. The J gene is TRBJ1-4, the V gene TRBV7-2; D not resolved. The CDR3 has 15 amino acids. Trimming left V 5 bases short and J 5 bases short, with 15 bases between. CDR1 and CDR2 from the germline V gene are SGHTA and FQGNSA. DNA for the CDR3: TGTGCCAGCAGCCACCCCAGCACTTGGAATGAAAAACTGTTTTTT. Protein: CASSHPSTWNEKLFF.

In this sample, this clonotype turned up many times. V usage is TRBV7-9 and J usage is TRBJ1-2, with TRBD1 matching over 7 bases. CDR1 is SEHNR, CDR2 FQNEAQ, per germline (reference sequence). The V gene end was trimmed by 5 bases and the J gene end by 7 bases; junction bases not matched to a gene: 16. The CDR3 contains 16 residues. The DNA of the CDR3 is TGTGCCAGCAGCGAGACAGGGTTCGGTGGTTCATCTGGCTACACCTTC. Encoded protein: CASSETGFGGSSGYTF.

This clonotype was detected ten times or more. This sequence joins TRBV6-1 and TRBJ2-4; 11 nucleotides agree with TRBD1. The J segment lost 0 bases and the V segment lost 4 bases, leaving 8 bases of the junction unmatched. CDR3 length: 18 residues. Germline CDR1 reads MNHNS; CDR2 reads SASEGT. The CDR3 DNA follows: TGTGCCAGCAGTGGACGGGGGACAGGGGGTTTAGCCAAAAACATTCAGTACTTC. Translated, it gives CASSGRGTGGLAKNIQYF.

This clonotype was observed many times. CDR3 DNA sequence: TGTGCCAGCAGTTTTGCCCGGACAGGGAATGAGCAGTTCTTC. Translated, it gives CASSFARTGNEQFF. The chain employs TRBV12-3 or TRBV12-4 and TRBJ2-1, with 8 bases aligning to TRBD1. The V segment lost 3 bases and the J segment 7 bases; nucleotides outside the gene matches: 5. This CDR3 is 14 amino acids long.

Turning to this clonotype: This could be a read error, since a much larger clone is one nucleotide away. The rearrangement joins TRBV6-5 to TRBJ1-1; D ambiguous. V was clipped by 6 bases and J by 10 bases, with 21 bases between them. The CDR3 is made up of 14 amino acids. The germline V gene encodes CDR1 MNHEY and CDR2 SVGAGI. CDR3 DNA: TGTGCCAGCAGCCGATCCACTGGTGACGCTGGAGCTTTCTTT. This sequence encodes CASSRSTGDAGAFF.

Concerning this clonotype: This may be a read error, as it is one base from a much larger clone. The CDR3 sequence is CASSQSLSRETQYF. CDR3 sequence (DNA): TGTGCCAGCAGCCAGTCCCTCAGCCGGGAGACCCAGTACTTC. The chain couples TRBV3-1 to TRBJ2-5; D gene unclear. The CDR3 spans 14 residues. CDR1 is LGHDT and CDR2 is YNNKEL in the germline V gene (reference sequence). Trimming shortened V by 3 bases and J by 5 bases, and 13 bases separated the two germline ends.

This clonotype was counted at least ten times. The chain recombines TRBV10-3 with TRBJ2-2; TRBD1 agrees at 8 bases. This CDR3 region has 15 residues. CDR1 is ENHRY, CDR2 SYGVKD, per germline. Germline trimming cut 4 bases from V and 5 bases from J; bases unmatched to any gene: 6. CDR3 protein: CAISGSGGYTGELFF. The CDR3, as DNA: TGTGCCATCAGTGGATCAGGGGGCTATACCGGGGAGCTGTTTTTT.

This clonotype was counted many times. The chain couples TRBV5-4 to TRBJ2-5; no definite D call. Looked up from germline, CDR1 is SGHNT and CDR2 is YYREEE (reference sequence). The length of the CDR3 is 13 residues. Between the trimmed V and J ends, which lost 6 bases and 2 bases, there was a span of 11 bases. CDR3 bases: TGTGCCAGCAACGTCGACGGACAAGAGACCCAGTACTTC. Translated: CASNVDGQETQYF.